This T cell receptor (beta chain) is drawn from a study of blood T cells in healthy people across ages. Whole-study context: The template switching approach captured approximately one barcoded beta molecule for every two T cells.

It was with a sample-barcoded 5' primer and a J-beta primer mix that a second PCR of about 6 to 12 cycles was run. Sequencing yielded, for each sample, at least 2.5 million paired-end reads carrying CDR3. TCRdb fed the 5' RACE reads into MiXCR, producing one record per CDR3 protein. The table records about 780,000 distinct CDR3 sequences, around 25% of them present only once. V dropped 5 bases and J dropped 4 bases, with 14 bases sitting between them. The CDR3 contains 13 residues. Per germline, CDR1 DFQATT and CDR2 SNEGSKA (reference sequence). This sample was shared with a second study, whose subject was T cells of mothers and their children.

This TCR came from a boy younger than 18 in good health. The rearrangement joins TRBV20-1 to TRBJ1-1; a possible D gene is TRBD1 (6 bases). Material: blood. CDR3 amino acids: CSAEGGEGTEAFF. The CDR3 DNA is TGCAGTGCTGAAGGGGGGGAGGGCACTGAAGCTTTCTTT.